The rows below give T cell receptor beta chains drawn from one sample of a study of blood T cell repertoires in COVID-19. The data were produced by immunoSEQ multiplex PCR, yet TCRdb's version contains in-frame clones alone and is incomplete. Altogether 250,000 to 300,000 clones are present, approximately 85% being singletons, with the ten largest covering around 1.8%. The sequenced sample was PBMCs or T cells enriched from blood (not recorded which). The receptor source for this set is a woman in her fifties or sixties who had recovered from COVID-19. Each CDR3 is given with its conserved first and last residue. The order of the fields is D gene, V gene, J gene, clone size, CDR3 protein, CDR3 DNA. A D gene is named only where the DNA matches it firmly. The listing skips clone size in some rows; elsewhere it reads once, few, many or a size class.

d_call: -
v_call: TRBV6-1
j_call: TRBJ1-3
clone_size: -
cdr3_aa: CASSDFPAPLGPPGNTIYF
cdr3_nt: TGTGCCAGCAGTGATTTCCCTGCCCCTCTGGGGCCCCCTGGAAACACCATATATTTT

d_call: TRBD2
v_call: TRBV5-1
j_call: TRBJ2-5
clone_size: -
cdr3_aa: CASSLNLAGGPQETQYF
cdr3_nt: TGCGCCAGCAGCTTGAACCTAGCGGGAGGCCCCCAAGAGACCCAGTACTTC

d_call: -
v_call: TRBV2
j_call: TRBJ2-7
clone_size: -
cdr3_aa: CASSDGQGRGYEQYF
cdr3_nt: TGTGCCAGCAGTGACGGGCAGGGGAGAGGCTACGAGCAGTACTTC

d_call: -
v_call: TRBV13
j_call: TRBJ2-1
clone_size: -
cdr3_aa: CASSLGRGEQFF
cdr3_nt: TGTGCCAGCAGCTTAGGTCGCGGTGAGCAGTTCTTC

d_call: TRBD1
v_call: TRBV28
j_call: TRBJ1-2
clone_size: -
cdr3_aa: CASSGGDVQGALYGYTF
cdr3_nt: TGTGCCAGCAGTGGGGGAGACGTACAGGGGGCTCTCTATGGCTACACCTTC

d_call: TRBD1
v_call: TRBV20-1
j_call: TRBJ2-3
clone_size: -
cdr3_aa: CSASGAGQGSDTQYF
cdr3_nt: TGCAGTGCTAGTGGGGCGGGACAGGGGTCAGATACGCAGTATTTT

d_call: -
v_call: TRBV2
j_call: TRBJ2-1
clone_size: -
cdr3_aa: CASSELGLVNSEQFF
cdr3_nt: TGTGCCAGCAGTGAATTGGGGCTAGTCAATTCGGAGCAGTTCTTC

d_call: TRBD2
v_call: TRBV7-8
j_call: TRBJ2-3
clone_size: once
cdr3_aa: CASSLGLSSGRLADTQYF
cdr3_nt: TGTGCCAGCAGCTTAGGGCTGTCTAGCGGGAGACTAGCAGATACGCAGTATTTT

d_call: -
v_call: TRBV11-2
j_call: TRBJ1-1
clone_size: -
cdr3_aa: CASSRTANTEAFF
cdr3_nt: TGTGCCAGCAGCAGGACAGCGAACACTGAAGCTTTCTTT

d_call: TRBD1
v_call: TRBV6-1
j_call: TRBJ1-2
clone_size: -
cdr3_aa: CASSDGQGIYGYTF
cdr3_nt: TGTGCCAGCAGTGACGGACAGGGGATCTATGGCTACACCTTC

d_call: -
v_call: TRBV6-5
j_call: TRBJ1-6
clone_size: -
cdr3_aa: CASSYLLGNSPLHF
cdr3_nt: TGTGCCAGCAGTTACTTGCTCGGGAATTCACCCCTCCACTTT

d_call: -
v_call: TRBV27
j_call: TRBJ1-2
clone_size: -
cdr3_aa: CASKGEGTRFYGYTF
cdr3_nt: TGTGCCAGCAAGGGGGAGGGAACAAGGTTCTATGGCTACACCTTC

d_call: -
v_call: TRBV30
j_call: TRBJ1-2
clone_size: few
cdr3_aa: CAWSPNMGPWGYTF
cdr3_nt: TGTGCCTGGAGTCCTAATATGGGCCCATGGGGCTACACCTTC

d_call: TRBD1
v_call: TRBV6-5
j_call: TRBJ1-2
clone_size: -
cdr3_aa: CASSNQGAPPYGYTF
cdr3_nt: TGTGCCAGCAGTAACCAGGGGGCGCCTCCCTATGGCTACACCTTC

d_call: TRBD2
v_call: TRBV7-3
j_call: TRBJ2-1
clone_size: -
cdr3_aa: CASSLSSGRAGGNEQFF
cdr3_nt: TGTGCCAGCAGCTTATCTAGCGGGAGGGCCGGGGGGAATGAGCAGTTCTTC

d_call: -
v_call: TRBV5-5
j_call: TRBJ2-7
clone_size: -
cdr3_aa: CASSWLQGSYEQYF
cdr3_nt: TGTGCCAGCAGCTGGCTGCAGGGCTCCTACGAGCAGTACTTC

d_call: TRBD1
v_call: TRBV4-2
j_call: TRBJ2-3
clone_size: once
cdr3_aa: CASSPLDRAANTQYF
cdr3_nt: TGTGCCAGCAGCCCCTTGGACAGGGCTGCAAATACGCAGTATTTT

d_call: -
v_call: TRBV7-2
j_call: TRBJ1-4
clone_size: -
cdr3_aa: CASSLLRNEKLFF
cdr3_nt: TGTGCCAGCAGCTTACTGAGGAATGAAAAACTGTTTTTT

d_call: -
v_call: TRBV10-3
j_call: TRBJ2-1
clone_size: -
cdr3_aa: CAISEGTAGAYNEQFF
cdr3_nt: TGTGCCATCAGTGAGGGGACGGCAGGGGCATACAATGAGCAGTTCTTC

d_call: TRBD2
v_call: TRBV5-1
j_call: TRBJ2-1
clone_size: -
cdr3_aa: CASSFFKETSGINEQFF
cdr3_nt: TGCGCCAGCAGCTTTTTTAAAGAGACTAGCGGGATAAATGAGCAGTTCTTC

d_call: -
v_call: TRBV21-1
j_call: TRBJ2-1
clone_size: -
cdr3_aa: CASSKAGGPPRNNEQFF
cdr3_nt: TGTGCCAGCAGCAAAGCGGGAGGGCCACCAAGAAACAATGAGCAGTTCTTC

d_call: -
v_call: TRBV6-5
j_call: TRBJ2-2
clone_size: -
cdr3_aa: CASSYSIAGTGELFF
cdr3_nt: TGTGCCAGCAGTTACTCAATAGCCGGGACCGGGGAGCTGTTTTTT

d_call: -
v_call: TRBV12-3/TRBV12-4
j_call: TRBJ1-2
clone_size: -
cdr3_aa: CASRAGVGYGYTF
cdr3_nt: TGTGCCAGCAGGGCAGGGGTAGGGTATGGCTACACCTTC

d_call: TRBD2
v_call: TRBV10-3
j_call: TRBJ2-5
clone_size: -
cdr3_aa: CAISESWREGLETQYF
cdr3_nt: TGTGCCATCAGTGAGTCTTGGCGGGAGGGCCTCGAGACCCAGTACTTC

d_call: -
v_call: TRBV24-1
j_call: TRBJ1-2
clone_size: -
cdr3_aa: CATSDAQAGGYTF
cdr3_nt: TGTGCCACCAGCGACGCCCAGGCGGGGGGCTACACCTTC

d_call: -
v_call: TRBV28
j_call: TRBJ1-5
clone_size: -
cdr3_aa: CASSAPSDFNQPQHF
cdr3_nt: TGTGCCAGCTCCGCCCCCTCAGACTTCAATCAGCCCCAGCATTTT

d_call: -
v_call: TRBV28
j_call: TRBJ1-5
clone_size: once
cdr3_aa: CASSSRGTANQPQHF
cdr3_nt: TGTGCCAGCAGTTCTCGGGGGACGGCGAATCAGCCCCAGCATTTT